The 8 T cell receptor beta chains reported below all come from one sample, sequenced in a study of cytomegalovirus exposure and HLA in healthy donors. In the PCR, 60 Vbeta and 13 Jbeta primers were used. Clones were sequenced by immunoSEQ multiplex PCR, and TCRdb holds only the in-frame ones, with some missing. The sample has some 130,000 clones; about 70% are singletons. Sequencing was performed on PBMCs. These TCRs come from a woman in her fifties or sixties in good health and CMV-seropositive.

This clone was observed a few times. The genes are TRBV10-3 and TRBJ1-4; D possibly corresponds to TRBD1 (6 bases). Per the germline V gene, CDR1 is ENHRY and CDR2 is SYGVKD. This CDR3 has 18 residues. With 1 base removed from V and 8 bases from J, the gap between germline ends came to 23 bases. Written as DNA, the CDR3 is TGTGCCATCAGTGAGTTCTCCATGACAGAGGGGGAATCCGAAAAACTGTTTTTT. It translates to CAISEFSMTEGESEKLFF.

Here the CDR3 DNA reads TGTGCCAGCAGCGATGGACTAGGGAACTACGAGCAGTACTTC. Translated, it gives CASSDGLGNYEQYF. The chain recombines TRBV2 with TRBJ2-7; TRBD2 matches at 7 bases. Germline V CDR1 and CDR2: SNHLY, FYNNEI. This CDR3 comprises 14 residues. V lost 6 bases to trimming and J lost 3 bases; unmatched junction nucleotides: 8.

As for this clone: Mismatch with germline at one junction end may stem from a read error. V usage is TRBV11-2 and J usage is TRBJ2-7; D is unclear. This CDR3 is built from 12 residues. The germline V gene encodes CDR1 SGHAT and CDR2 FQNNGV. CDR3 amino acids: CASTLESYEQYF. As DNA, the CDR3 is TGTGCCAGCACCTTAGAGTCGTACGAGCAGTACTTC.

In its sample, this clone was seen a few times. This chain uses TRBV5-1 with TRBJ2-3; 10 positions match TRBD2. The trim removed 0 bases at V and 5 bases at J, leaving 0 bases unmatched. The CDR3 is 14 amino acids. The germline V gene has CDR1 SGHRS and CDR2 YFSETQ. The CDR3 here is CASSLVAGGDTQYF. DNA of the CDR3: TGCGCCAGCAGCTTGGTAGCGGGGGGAGATACGCAGTATTTT.

The chain employs TRBV5-1 and TRBJ2-2; tentative D call: TRBD1 (8 bases). This CDR3 comprises 16 residues. Germline assignment: CDR1 SGHRS and CDR2 YFSETQ. V was pared by 4 bases and J by 1 base, with 14 bases between. The CDR3 sequence: CASSPAGTGNTGELFF. In DNA form, the CDR3 reads TGCGCCAGCAGCCCAGCGGGGACAGGGAACACCGGGGAGCTGTTTTTT.

V and J are TRBV28 and TRBJ2-2; TRBD1 matches 8 bases. Per the germline V gene, CDR1 is MDHEN and CDR2 is SYDVKM. This CDR3 comprises 15 residues. V lost 5 bases, J lost 5 bases, and 7 bases stayed unmatched. CDR3 protein: CASSAQQGVTGELFF. The CDR3, as DNA: TGTGCCAGCAGTGCCCAACAGGGGGTGACCGGGGAGCTGTTTTTT.

The V and J genes are TRBV19 and TRBJ2-1; a possible D gene is TRBD1 (6 bases). CDR1 is LNHDA and CDR2 is SQIVND in the germline V gene (reference sequence). Deletions cut 3 bases from V and 5 bases from J, with 17 bases between. The CDR3 covers 16 residues. The CDR3 loop reads CASSIRWTDVNNEQFF. The CDR3 nucleotides are TGTGCCAGTAGTATTCGTTGGACAGATGTGAACAATGAGCAGTTCTTC. The variable domain in full, with the rest retrieved from reference TRBV19 and TRBJ2-1, is DGGITQSPKYLFRKEGQNVTLSCEQNLNHDAMYWYRQDPGQGLRLIYYSQIVNDFQKGDIAEGYSVSREKKESFPLTVTSAQKNPTAFYLCASSIRWTDVNNEQFFGPGTRLTVL.

The chain employs TRBV18 and TRBJ2-6, with unresolved D. CDR1 is KGHSH and CDR2 is LQKENI in the germline V gene. With 3 bases removed from V and 2 bases from J, the gap between germline ends came to 8 bases. CDR3 length equals 15 residues. The CDR3 loop is CASSPTVAGANVLTF. CDR3 coding DNA: TGTGCCAGCTCACCTACAGTAGCTGGGGCCAACGTCCTGACTTTC.